This entry features one TCR beta chain sequence. What antigen it recognizes has not been identified. The library was generated by the immunoSEQ multiplex PCR assay. For the multiplex PCR, a mixture combining 60 forward primers for TCR Vbeta segments and 13 reverse primers for TCR Jbeta segments was used. The CDR3 region of rearranged TCR beta genes was amplified from genomic DNA by a multiplex PCR assay. On the Illumina HiSeq System, the amplified TCR beta libraries were sequenced as 87-base-pair reads. In the authors' own workflow: In a later analysis, about 80 million unique TCR beta chains were counted across the roughly 670 repertoires, and roughly 11 million of these chains were shared by at least two donors. Raw reads were error-corrected and collapsed into unique sequences by a nearest-neighbor algorithm in which closely related sequences were merged to remove PCR and sequencing errors. Alignment of CDR3 sequences to IMGT reference sequences was used to assign V, D and J gene segments. For a sequence to be retained, at least a six-nucleotide match to both a V gene segment and a J gene segment was required. Rearrangements were classified as productive when the CDR3 lacked stop codons and remained in frame with V and J, and all other rearrangements were classified as non-productive. Following IMGT convention, CDR3 was defined as the stretch from the second conserved V-encoded cysteine to the conserved J-encoded phenylalanine. Sequences without an unambiguous match to a single V gene segment were excluded from the earlier analysis of 500 to 700 of the donors. An earlier analysis of a few hundred of the donors classified V segments as functional when productive rearrangements were above 56.7% and as segregating when the standard deviation between donors was above 5%. To diagnose cytomegalovirus status from the catalog of TCR beta chain sequences, a statistical classification framework was built. In a later analysis, TCR nucleotide sequences were compared against IMGT/GENE-DB human TR gene sequences so that V and J genes could be assigned. In a later analysis, CDR3 sequences and most-parsimonious VDJ recombination scenarios were assigned using the TCRdist pipeline. In a later analysis, every TCR beta chain was defined by the combination of its CDR3 amino acid sequence and its V-gene family, and reads without a unique V-gene family were dropped. To address suspected cross-contamination and a sequencing artifact, a later analysis removed roughly 580 highly shared, low-generation-probability nucleotide sequences. A later analysis calculated a clonal expansion index for each public chain from normalized within-repertoire ranks of inferred template counts. A later analysis computed generation probabilities with a VDJ recombination model fitted to out-of-frame rearrangements, and checked the results against IGoR. A later analysis scored TCR-TCR, TCR-HLA and TCR-CMV co-occurrence with hypergeometric tests, applying a repertoire-size bias correction to TCR pairs. A later analysis estimated false discovery rates by permuting HLA or CMV assignments 20 times. In a later analysis, co-occurring TCRs were grouped with DBSCAN, and TCRdist sequence similarity was added when clustering was performed within HLA-allele-positive subsets. Co-occurrence clustering excluded repertoires with fewer than 30,000 or more than 120,000 public chains, plus five with anomalous nucleotide sharing. In its TCRdb copy, this immuneACCESS table keeps in-frame sequences only and misses some clones. Where compared with another copy, unresolved V genes explain less than half of these, and the others have no known cause. From that table come the V and J calls and clone size; the DNA was used to work out D and trimming. The data table for this sample lists some 55,000 clones. The ten largest clonotypes hold around 12% of the sample.

The cohort comprised 666 healthy bone marrow donors. At the time of sampling, every cohort member was nominally healthy, though immune exposures that went unrecorded were likely present. The donor tested CMV seropositive, placing the donor among the 289 seropositive members of the cohort. Every donor gave a peripheral blood sample, and the peripheral blood mononuclear cells from that sample were used for TCR beta sequencing. Genomic DNA was extracted from the blood cell samples with the Qiagen DNeasy Blood Extraction Kit. The sample belongs to a study of cytomegalovirus exposure and HLA in healthy donors (dated by TCRdb to about 2017). Context from the whole study: An earlier analysis of approximately 600 of the donors reported 250 to 300 Gb of sequence data and about 100 million unique TCR beta sequences from roughly 200 million T cells. To predict cytomegalovirus infection status, the study combined high-throughput TCR immunosequencing, statistical association of individual TCRs with disease status, and machine learning. Donor age, sex, ethnicity and CMV serostatus were compiled together with the repertoire data. The aim of the study was to test whether cataloging public T cell receptors could identify signatures of past pathogen exposure. In a later genetic analysis, genome-wide SNP genotypes for about 65% of the roughly 670 donors were used, and that subset was treated as a discovery cohort. On average, around 240,000 unique TCR beta nucleotide sequences were sequenced per donor among 398 genotyped donors of the cohort, with roughly 18% of those sequences being non-productive. In a later analysis, previously published TCR beta repertoires from several hundred donors were re-analyzed and high-resolution HLA genotyping was added so that TCR occurrence patterns could be studied. Roughly 320 gigabases of sequencing data and approximately 92 million unique TCR sequences made up an early release that covered some 640 HLA-typed donors. In the later analysis, no new phenotypic data were used to find candidate immune exposures; instead, reliance was placed on TCR beta sequences and their occurrence across donors. The study profiled the T cell repertoires of around 700 subjects by immunosequencing and related them to cytomegalovirus serostatus. About five DR-DQ haplotypes were treated as single units for association and clustering because of strong linkage in the cohort. The number of donors typed differed by locus, with 629-630 for A, B, C, DRB1 and DQB1, roughly 550 for DQA1, about 610 for DPA1, and roughly 450 for DPB1. Besides the first cohort of 666 subjects, a separate validation cohort made up of 90 to 150 different subjects was used. An earlier analysis of 500 to 750 of the donors applied high-throughput TCR beta sequencing to assess whether each TCR beta V gene segment acted as functional or pseudogenic. All discovery cohort repertoires had been generated on a single sequencing platform. Of the roughly 430 genotyped donors, approximately 83% fell in the genetic ancestry cluster associated with self-reported Caucasian donors. Both class I and class II loci were covered by HLA typing, at four-digit resolution.

Findings and caveats that apply to the study as a whole: In a later analysis, around 17,000 TCR beta sequences were associated with specific HLA alleles at a false discovery rate of 0.05. The classifier was reported to diagnose cytomegalovirus status with high specificity and sensitivity in both the original cohort and the validation cohort. According to a later analysis, most CMV-associated TCR beta chains appeared to be HLA-restricted, and the HLA associations seemed to be driven largely by CMV exposure. When HLA alleles, especially DR and DQ, strongly co-occurred, TCR associations were difficult to assign to individual alleles. According to a later genetic analysis, donors in an Asian-associated ancestry cluster had fewer N-insertions in productive TCRs than the approximately 700-donor mean. In an earlier analysis of about 600 of the donors, most TCR beta V segments appeared in productive rearrangements about 90% or about 30% of the time, broadly matching IMGT annotations. In vitro tests confirmed that a few of the cytomegalovirus-associated TCR beta chains recognize cytomegalovirus antigens. Immune exposure information for the cohort was limited to CMV serostatus. The study gave a list of 150 to 200 TCR beta chains associated with cytomegalovirus. According to a later analysis, parvovirus B19, influenza, CMV and Epstein-Barr virus appeared linked to several top co-occurrence clusters. V-gene and J-gene trimming of TCR beta chains was associated with a missense DCLRE1C variant in a later genetic analysis, and the association was replicated in an independent cohort. A cluster of highly shared sequence variants was judged likely to represent a technical artifact of the sequencing pipeline. Linkage disequilibrium might explain the correlated functional status among segregating V segments, but an unknown experimental factor could not be excluded. Presence/absence analyses assumed roughly uniform sequencing depth across donors, an assumption that may not hold. A later analysis found that HLA-associated TCR beta chains were more clonally expanded and had lower generation probabilities than equally common non-associated chains. HLA typing was unavailable for some donors at each locus, so association tests used only the typed subset. Because counts were too low, fewer than 20 rarely observed V segments, including chromosome 9 orphons, were excluded from the earlier analysis of several hundred of the donors. This cohort had only TCR beta chains sequenced, and the lack of alpha or paired-chain data limited which features could be detected. A further reported finding was that TCR beta sequences accurately predicted the HLA-A and HLA-B alleles for most subjects in the first cohort. It was suggested by the authors that the approach could potentially be generalized to other disease states and immunological phenotypes. Most TCR sequences were observed very rarely across donors, whereas some public TCRs were present in many individuals. A later analysis found that TCR association rates varied across HLA loci, with DRB1 alleles showing the most associated TCRs and HLA-C alleles the fewest.

Sequencing used PBMCs. The TCR comes from a man younger than 35 in good health and CMV-seropositive.

The base sequence is TGTGCCAGCAGCTTAGGGGCAAATGAGCAGTTCTTC. This codes for CASSLGANEQFF. The chain links TRBV11-2 with TRBJ2-1, with the D gene not clear enough to name. V gives up 1 base and J gives up 7 bases, and the segment between their germline ends measures 5 bases. Reading the germline V gene gives CDR1 SGHAT and CDR2 FQNNGV. The CDR3 spans 12 residues, from the cysteine through the phenylalanine. Of the read, only the CDR3 DNA is kept; its 36 bases are in frame from base 1.